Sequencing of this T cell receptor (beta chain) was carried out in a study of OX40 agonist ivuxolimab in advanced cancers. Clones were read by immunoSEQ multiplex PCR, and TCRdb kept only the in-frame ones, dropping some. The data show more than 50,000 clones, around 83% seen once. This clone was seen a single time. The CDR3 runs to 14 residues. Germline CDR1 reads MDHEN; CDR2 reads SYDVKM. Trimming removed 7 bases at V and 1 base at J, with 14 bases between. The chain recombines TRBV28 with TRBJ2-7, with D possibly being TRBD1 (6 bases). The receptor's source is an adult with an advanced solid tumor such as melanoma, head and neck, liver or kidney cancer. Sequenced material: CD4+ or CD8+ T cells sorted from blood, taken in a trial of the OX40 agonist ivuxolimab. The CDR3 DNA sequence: TGTGCCAGCAAAATGAACAGGGTGTCCTACGAGCAGTACTTC. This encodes CASKMNRVSYEQYF.